This entry lists 27 T cell receptor beta chains sequenced from one sample in a study of a mutant IDH1 vaccine in newly diagnosed glioma (dated by TCRdb to 2020 to 2022). Sample time point, as interpreted from the label and publication: baseline, week 1 (first vaccination visit). The treatment or condition label on this specimen signifies: pre-vaccination baseline after standard-of-care therapy. The library was produced with the immunoSEQ multiplex PCR assay. Sourced from immuneACCESS, this table was stored by TCRdb with only in-frame sequences that have V and J called. A share of the clones is absent; for the studies checked, an unresolved V gene accounts for under half, and the remainder has no known explanation. The sample records about 68,000 clones, around 79% of which are singletons. The top ten constitute around 8.2% of the sample. The sample was PBMCs, taken from a glioma patient treated with radiotherapy, temozolomide or both. These receptors were taken from a man aged 50-60 years with glioma.

The rearrangement links TRBV4-2 to TRBJ2-5; possibly TRBD1 for D (6 bases). Germline values: CDR1 LGHNA, CDR2 YNFKEQ. The germline V and J ends were trimmed by 0 bases and 4 bases, with 9 bases remaining between them. CDR3 length equals 14 residues. The CDR3 loop reads CASSQEARGETQYF. As DNA, the CDR3 is TGTGCCAGCAGCCAAGAAGCCAGGGGAGAGACCCAGTACTTC.

The V and J genes are TRBV10-1 and TRBJ1-1, with TRBD1 matching 7 bases. The CDR3 covers 14 residues. With V trimmed by 1 base and J by 4 bases, 3 bases remained unmatched. Per the germline V gene, CDR1 is WNHNN and CDR2 is SYGVQD (reference sequence). In nucleotides, the CDR3 is TGCGCCAGCAGTGAGTACAGGGGTGTCACTGAAGCTTTCTTT. Amino acid sequence: CASSEYRGVTEAFF.

The V and J genes are TRBV5-1 and TRBJ2-7; TRBD1 aligns across 10 bases. This CDR3 has 15 residues. Germline V lookup: CDR1 SGHRS, CDR2 YFSETQ. The J segment lost 0 bases and the V segment lost 4 bases, leaving 4 bases of the junction unmatched. The CDR3 DNA is TGCGCCAGCAGCCACGGGACAGGGGCCTCCTACGAGCAGTACTTC. Amino acids: CASSHGTGASYEQYF.

The V and J genes are TRBV9 and TRBJ2-3; perhaps TRBD1 as D (5 bases). Germline CDR1 is SGDLS and CDR2 is YYNGEE. Between the trimmed V and J ends, which lost 4 bases and 4 bases, there was a span of 7 bases. The length of the CDR3 is 12 residues. This CDR3 is CASSRGADTQYF. The CDR3 nucleotides are TGTGCCAGCAGCAGGGGCGCAGATACGCAGTATTTT.

The chain has TRBV21-1 and TRBJ2-7; the listed D gene, TRBD1, was not tested against the DNA. TRBV21-1 is a known pseudogene. This CDR3 comprises 13 residues. The CDR3 region is CASSKGGGSEQYF. CDR3 DNA: TGTGCCAGCAGCAAAGGAGGGGGATCCGAGCAGTACTTC.

The chain joins TRBV2 to TRBJ1-1; no firm D call. This CDR3 has 13 amino acids. In germline, CDR1 is SNHLY, CDR2 FYNNEI. V was clipped by 4 bases and J by 0 bases, with 6 bases between them. The CDR3 DNA sequence: TGTGCCAGCAGTGGGGGAGTGAACACTGAAGCTTTCTTT. Its translation: CASSGGVNTEAFF.

This clone came up once. The V and J genes are TRBV4-3 and TRBJ2-1; D could derive from TRBD1 or TRBD2 (5 bases each). V lost 4 bases and J lost 7, with 14 bases in between. The germline CDR1 and CDR2 sequences are LGHNA and YSLEER. This CDR3 has 14 amino acids. CDR3 coding DNA: TGCGCCAGCAGCCCCCTCCAGGGAGCTAATGAGCAGTTCTTC. Translated: CASSPLQGANEQFF.

This clone was counted ten times or more. The V call is TRBV28, the J call TRBJ2-7, with a weak D call TRBD1 (5 bases). Germline CDR1 is MDHEN and CDR2 is SYDVKM. V was pared by 6 bases and J by 2 bases, with 11 bases between. This CDR3 comprises 13 residues. In nucleotides, the CDR3 is TGTGCCAGCAGCCTTGACAGTACCTACGAGCAGTACTTC. This sequence encodes CASSLDSTYEQYF. The full variable domain, in which reference TRBV28 and TRBJ2-7 provide the parts outside the CDR3, is DVKVTQSSRYLVKRTGEKVFLECVQDMDHENMFWYRQDPGLGLRLIYFSYDVKMKEKGDIPEGYSVSREKKERFSLILESASTNQTSMYLCASSLDSTYEQYFGPGTRLTVT.

This clone was detected only once. The chain has TRBV5-1 and TRBJ1-4, with a tentative D call TRBD1 (6 bases). The CDR3 covers 15 residues. Deletions cut 4 bases from V and 5 bases from J, with 15 bases between. Germline values: CDR1 SGHRS, CDR2 YFSETQ. The CDR3: CASSPRGTANEKLFF. In DNA form, the CDR3 reads TGCGCCAGCAGCCCGAGGGGGACTGCAAATGAAAAACTGTTTTTT.

V usage is TRBV6-4 and J usage is TRBJ1-1, with a tentative D call TRBD1 (5 bases). CDR1 is MRHNA, CDR2 SNTAGT, per germline. Trimming took 6 bases from V and 5 from J, leaving 13 bases between them. The CDR3 runs to 13 residues. CDR3 DNA: TGTGCCAGCAGAAGCCAGGGTGGTACTGAAGCTTTCTTT. Its protein is CASRSQGGTEAFF.

The chain couples TRBV2 to TRBJ1-4, with 7 bases fitting TRBD1. The CDR3 has 14 residues. CDR1 and CDR2 (germline): SNHLY, FYNNEI. Unmatched junction bases numbered 4, after V lost 6 bases and J lost 3 bases. In nucleotides, the CDR3 is TGTGCCAGCAGCGTGGACAGGTCTAATGAAAAACTGTTTTTT. This gives the protein CASSVDRSNEKLFF.

This chain connects TRBV27 to TRBJ1-5; possible D gene TRBD1, 5 bases. CDR3 length equals 15 residues. Trimming removed 3 bases from V and 4 bases from J, with 13 bases in between. Germline CDR1 and CDR2: MNHEY and SMNVEV (reference sequence). Here the CDR3 reads CASSFLWGGNQPQHF. In DNA, the CDR3 is TGTGCCAGCAGTTTCCTTTGGGGGGGGAATCAGCCCCAGCATTTT.

The V gene is TRBV9, the J gene TRBJ2-3, with D perhaps TRBD1 (6 bases). CDR1 and CDR2 from the germline V gene are SGDLS and YYNGEE. The ends were cut back, 6 bases at V and 2 bases at J, with 7 bases in the middle. This CDR3 spans 12 amino acids. The chain's CDR3 is CASNRDTDTQYF. The CDR3 DNA follows: TGTGCCAGCAACAGGGACACAGATACGCAGTATTTT. The full variable domain, rest sourced from reference TRBV9 and TRBJ2-3, is DSGVTQTPKHLITATGQRVTLRCSPRSGDLSVYWYQQSLDQGLQFLIQYYNGEERAKGNILERFSAQQFPDLHSELNLSSLELGDSALYFCASNRDTDTQYFGPGTRLTVL.

This chain connects TRBV6-1 to TRBJ1-5; no clear D. Germline CDR1 is MNHNS and CDR2 is SASEGT. CDR3 length equals 15 residues. With 6 bases removed from V and 2 bases from J, the gap between germline ends came to 14 bases. The CDR3 DNA reads as TGTGCCAGCAGCGCAGACCCCGCGGGCAATCAGCCCCAGCATTTT. This gives the protein CASSADPAGNQPQHF.

The V and J genes are TRBV9 and TRBJ2-3, with D perhaps being TRBD1 or TRBD2 (5 bases each). Germline CDR1 and CDR2: SGDLS and YYNGEE. With 0 bases removed from V and 4 bases from J, the gap between germline ends came to 18 bases. This CDR3 has 17 residues. CDR3 coding DNA: TGTGCCAGCAGCGTAGCCCTCACGTCACAGGAGGCAGATACGCAGTATTTT. Its protein is CASSVALTSQEADTQYF.

This chain connects TRBV2 to TRBJ2-3; D not resolved. V lost 1 base and J lost 6, with 8 bases in between. Germline CDR1 SNHLY, CDR2 FYNNEI. This CDR3 spans 13 amino acids. CDR3 sequence (DNA): TGTGCCAGCAGTGAAGACTGGTCCGATACGCAGTATTTT. This codes for CASSEDWSDTQYF.

V gene TRBV9 combines with J gene TRBJ1-5, with TRBD1 as a possible D gene (6 bases). From germline, CDR1 is SGDLS and CDR2 YYNGEE. The CDR3 runs 14 residues. V was cut by 4 bases and J by 4 bases, with 12 bases left in between. The CDR3 is CASSLGAGNQPQHF. CDR3 bases: TGTGCCAGCAGCCTGGGGGCAGGGAATCAGCCCCAGCATTTT.

The V gene is TRBV11-2, the J gene TRBJ1-2; no clear D gene. The CDR3 loop spans 12 amino acids. V lost 1 base and J lost 8, with 8 bases in between. Germline lookup yields CDR1 SGHAT and CDR2 FQNNGV. The CDR3 bases are TGTGCCAGCAGCTTAGGAGAAGGAGGCTACACCTTC. Its translation: CASSLGEGGYTF.

This chain connects TRBV7-9 to TRBJ1-5; 8 bases agree with TRBD1. With V trimmed by 1 base and J by 4 bases, 6 bases remained unmatched. Germline CDR1 is SEHNR and CDR2 is FQNEAQ (reference sequence). This CDR3 has 16 amino acids. CDR3: CASSLGTGSRNQPQHF. The CDR3 DNA sequence: TGTGCCAGCAGCTTAGGGACAGGGTCCCGAAATCAGCCCCAGCATTTT. Using reference TRBV7-9 and TRBJ1-5 for the parts outside the CDR3, the full variable domain is DTGVSQNPRHKITKRGQNVTFRCDPISEHNRLYWYRQTLGQGPEFLTYFQNEAQLEKSRLLSDRFSAERPKGSFSTLEIQRTEQGDSAMYLCASSLGTGSRNQPQHFGDGTRLSIL.

Remarks on this clone: Other DNA sequences in this specimen translate into the identical CDR3. The chain links TRBV9 to TRBJ1-5, with a possible D match to TRBD1 (5 bases). CDR1 is SGDLS and CDR2 is YYNGEE in the germline V gene. There are 14 residues in the CDR3. The V gene lost 0 bases and the J gene lost 7 bases, with 11 bases spanning the gap. The CDR3 loop is CASSVDGAGQPQHF. The DNA of the CDR3 is TGTGCCAGCAGCGTAGATGGGGCGGGGCAGCCCCAGCATTTT. The entire variable domain, with the rest obtained from reference TRBV9 and TRBJ1-5, is as follows: DSGVTQTPKHLITATGQRVTLRCSPRSGDLSVYWYQQSLDQGLQFLIQYYNGEERAKGNILERFSAQQFPDLHSELNLSSLELGDSALYFCASSVDGAGQPQHFGDGTRLSIL.

Only one count was recorded for this clone. This chain connects TRBV20-1 to TRBJ1-4; D gene ambiguous. The V end was cut by 7 bases, the J end by 5 bases, with 8 bases between. Germline V gene data show CDR1 as DFQATT and CDR2 as SNEGSKA (reference sequence). The CDR3 extends over 11 amino acids. The CDR3 loop is CSVWSNEKLFF. The CDR3, as DNA: TGCAGTGTTTGGTCAAATGAAAAACTGTTTTTT.

The V and J genes are TRBV30 and TRBJ1-2, with D possibly being TRBD1 (5 bases). The CDR3 runs to 15 residues. Trimming removed 4 bases at V and 8 bases at J, with 23 bases between. The germline V gene encodes CDR1 GTSNPN and CDR2 SVGIG (reference sequence). The CDR3 protein is CAWTNPHEAREGYTF. The CDR3 DNA reads TGTGCCTGGACCAACCCGCATGAGGCCAGGGAGGGCTACACCTTC.

This sequence joins TRBV7-2 and TRBJ2-7; 8 nucleotides line up with TRBD1. This CDR3 comprises 14 residues. Germline lookup yields CDR1 SGHTA and CDR2 FQGNSA. Trimming removed 1 base from V and 5 bases from J; junction bases left unmatched: 4. As DNA, the CDR3 is TGTGCCAGCAGCTTAGTGGACAGGGCCCACGAGCAGTACTTC. Protein product: CASSLVDRAHEQYF.

This clone has ten or more counts. The gene calls are TRBV5-6 and TRBJ1-2; D remains ambiguous. V lost 2 bases and J 8 bases, leaving 13 bases between the germline ends. CDR1 and CDR2 from the germline V gene are SGHDT and YYEEEE. The CDR3 consists of 13 residues. The CDR3 protein is CASSLSRTSGYTF. CDR3 coding DNA: TGTGCCAGCAGCTTAAGCCGGACCTCGGGCTACACCTTC. Full variable domain (outside the CDR3, taken from reference TRBV5-6 and TRBJ1-2): DAGVTQSPTHLIKTRGQQVTLRCSPKSGHDTVSWYQQALGQGPQFIFQYYEEEERQRGNFPDRFSGHQFPNYSSELNVNALLLGDSALYLCASSLSRTSGYTFGSGTRLTVV.

The chain has TRBV19 and TRBJ2-2, with 10 positions matching TRBD2. Germline V gene sequence: CDR1 LNHDA, CDR2 SQIVND (reference sequence). Germline trimming cut 3 bases from V and 6 bases from J; bases unmatched to any gene: 10. CDR3 size: 17 residues. The CDR3 DNA reads TGTGCCAGTAGTATGGTCGGAGCGGGGGGGCGACCCGGGGAGCTGTTTTTT. This codes for CASSMVGAGGRPGELFF. Drawing the rest from reference TRBV19 and TRBJ2-2, the complete variable domain is DGGITQSPKYLFRKEGQNVTLSCEQNLNHDAMYWYRQDPGQGLRLIYYSQIVNDFQKGDIAEGYSVSREKKESFPLTVTSAQKNPTAFYLCASSMVGAGGRPGELFFGEGSRLTVL.

The rearrangement links TRBV6-1 to TRBJ1-5; 8 bases agree with TRBD1. CDR3 length equals 14 residues. CDR1 and CDR2 from the germline V gene are MNHNS and SASEGT. J gave up 6 bases and V 6 bases, and 7 bases lay outside the gene matches. DNA for the CDR3: TGTGCCAGCAGCGTAGACAGGGGCGGTCAGCCCCAGCATTTT. This sequence encodes CASSVDRGGQPQHF.

V usage is TRBV5-6 and J usage is TRBJ1-2; TRBD1 agrees at 7 bases. V lost 6 bases to trimming and J lost 4 bases; unmatched junction nucleotides: 18. This CDR3 has 17 residues. CDR1 and CDR2 from the germline V gene are SGHDT and YYEEEE. The CDR3 sequence: CASIPGRGRFNFYGYTF. The CDR3 nucleotides read TGTGCCAGCATCCCGGGGAGGGGGCGATTTAACTTCTATGGCTACACCTTC.